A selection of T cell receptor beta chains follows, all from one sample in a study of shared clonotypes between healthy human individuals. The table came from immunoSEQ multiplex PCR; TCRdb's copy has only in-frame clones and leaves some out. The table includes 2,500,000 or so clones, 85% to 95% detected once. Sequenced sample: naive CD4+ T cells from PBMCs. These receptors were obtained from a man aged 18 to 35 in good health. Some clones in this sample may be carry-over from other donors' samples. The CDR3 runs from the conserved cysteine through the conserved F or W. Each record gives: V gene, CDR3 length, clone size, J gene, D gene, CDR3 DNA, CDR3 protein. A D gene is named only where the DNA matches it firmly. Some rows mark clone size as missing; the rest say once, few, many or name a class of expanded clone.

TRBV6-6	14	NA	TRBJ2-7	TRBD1	TGTGCCAGCAGTTACAGGGACAGAGCCTACGAGCAGTACTTC	CASSYRDRAYEQYF
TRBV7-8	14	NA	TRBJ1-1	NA	TGTGCCAGCAGACACACACAGGGTCGGACTGAAGCTTTCTTT	CASRHTQGRTEAFF
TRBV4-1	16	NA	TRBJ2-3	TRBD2	TGCGCCAGCAGGCGGACCGGGACTACCAACACAGATACGCAGTATTTT	CASRRTGTTNTDTQYF
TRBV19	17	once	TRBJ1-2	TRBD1	TGTGCCAGTAGTAATGAGGCAGGGGGCGCCCCCCGGCGTGGCTACACCTTC	CASSNEAGGAPRRGYTF
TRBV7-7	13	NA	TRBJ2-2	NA	TGTGCCAGCAGCCTCGGGATCACCGGGGAGCTGTTTTTT	CASSLGITGELFF
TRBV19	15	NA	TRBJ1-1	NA	TGTGCCAGTAGTATAGGAGTCCAGGGAAGTACTGAAGCTTTCTTT	CASSIGVQGSTEAFF
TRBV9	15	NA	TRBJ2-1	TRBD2	TGTGCCAGCAGCGTAGGGCTAGCGGAGTACAATGAGCAGTTCTTC	CASSVGLAEYNEQFF
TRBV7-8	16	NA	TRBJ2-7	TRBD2	TGTGCCAGCAGCAAAGGACTAGCGGGAGAAGGGTACGAGCAGTACTTC	CASSKGLAGEGYEQYF
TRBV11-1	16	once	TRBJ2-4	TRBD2	TGTGCCAGCAGCGCTCGTAGCGGGGGAGGCGGAAACATTCAGTACTTC	CASSARSGGGGNIQYF
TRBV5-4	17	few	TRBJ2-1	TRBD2	TGTGCCAGCAGCGGAGGGACTAGCGGGAGAGGGTACAATGAGCAGTTCTTC	CASSGGTSGRGYNEQFF
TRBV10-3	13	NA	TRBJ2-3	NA	TGTGCCATCAGGCAGCGGGCCGCCGATACGCAGTATTTT	CAIRQRAADTQYF
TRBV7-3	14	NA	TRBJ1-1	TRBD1	TGTGCCAGCAGCCCCGGGACAGAGAACACTGAAGCTTTCTTT	CASSPGTENTEAFF
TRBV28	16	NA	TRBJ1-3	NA	TGTGCCAGCAGTTTATCTATGGCAGGGGTCGGAAACACCATATATTTT	CASSLSMAGVGNTIYF
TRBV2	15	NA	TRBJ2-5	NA	TGTGCCAGCAGTTATCTGACAGGAGCCTTGGAGACCCAGTACTTC	CASSYLTGALETQYF
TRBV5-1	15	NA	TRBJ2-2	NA	TGCGCCAGCAGCTTTCAGGGGCGGGACACCGGGGAGCTGTTTTTT	CASSFQGRDTGELFF
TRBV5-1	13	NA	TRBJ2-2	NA	TGCGCCAGCAGCGTTTCAGGGACCGGGGAGCTGTTTTTT	CASSVSGTGELFF
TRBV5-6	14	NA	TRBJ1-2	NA	TGTGCCAGCAGCTTGGACAGGGTTAACTATGGCTACACCTTC	CASSLDRVNYGYTF
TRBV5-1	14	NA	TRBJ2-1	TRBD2	TGCGCCAGCAGCTTGGAGCCTAGCGGGGAGAAGCAGTTCTTC	CASSLEPSGEKQFF
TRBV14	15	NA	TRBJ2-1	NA	TGTGCCAGCAGCCTCCATCTCGAGGGGTACAATGAGCAGTTCTTC	CASSLHLEGYNEQFF
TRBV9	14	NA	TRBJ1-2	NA	TGTGCCAGCAGCGTACAGGGATCTAACTATGGCTACACCTTC	CASSVQGSNYGYTF
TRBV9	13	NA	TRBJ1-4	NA	TGTGCCAGCAGCTCCGGGACACACGAAAAACTGTTTTTT	CASSSGTHEKLFF
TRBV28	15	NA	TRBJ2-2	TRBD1	TGTGCCAGCAGTTTTCGACAGGGTAGGACCGGGGAGCTGTTTTTT	CASSFRQGRTGELFF
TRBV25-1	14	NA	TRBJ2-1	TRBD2	TGTGCCAGTTTAGCGGGAGGGTCCTACAATGAGCAGTTCTTC	CASLAGGSYNEQFF
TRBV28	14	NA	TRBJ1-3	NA	TGTGCCAGCAGTTCGGGGCCTTTTGACAACACCATATATTTT	CASSSGPFDNTIYF
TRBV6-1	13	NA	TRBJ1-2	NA	TGTGCCAGCAGGAAGACAGGACCCTATGGCTACACCTTC	CASRKTGPYGYTF
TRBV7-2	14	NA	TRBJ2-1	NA	TGTGCCAGCAGCTTCGGCGGCCCTTACAATGAGCAGTTCTTC	CASSFGGPYNEQFF
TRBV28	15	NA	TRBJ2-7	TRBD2	TGTGCCAGCAGTTTGCCACTAGCGGGAGGCTACGAGCAGTACTTC	CASSLPLAGGYEQYF
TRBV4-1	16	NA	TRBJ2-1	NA	TGCGCCAGCAGCCAACCCCTTAGGGGGGTTCGCAATGAGCAGTTCTTC	CASSQPLRGVRNEQFF
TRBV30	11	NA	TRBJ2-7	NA	TGTGCCTGGAGGGCAGTCGGCGAGCAGTACTTC	CAWRAVGEQYF
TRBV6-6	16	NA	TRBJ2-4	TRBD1	TGTGCCAGCCGACGTCAGGGGGCATACCTAAAAAACATTCAGTACTTC	CASRRQGAYLKNIQYF
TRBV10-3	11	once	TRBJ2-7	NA	TGTGCCATCAGTGAAACTGATGAGCAGTACTTC	CAISETDEQYF
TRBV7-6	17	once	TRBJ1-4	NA	TGTGCCAGCAGCCCCCGCACGGGGAGGGGGGTTAATGAAAAACTGTTTTTT	CASSPRTGRGVNEKLFF
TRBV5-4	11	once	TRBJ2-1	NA	TGTGCCAGCAGCTTGGAAAGTGAGCAGTTCTTC	CASSLESEQFF
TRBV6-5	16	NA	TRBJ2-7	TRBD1	TGTGCCAGCAGTTCCCGACCGGGACAGGAACAATACGAGCAGTACTTC	CASSSRPGQEQYEQYF
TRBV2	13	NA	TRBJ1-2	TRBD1	TGTGCCAGCAGTATGACAGGGAATGATGGCTACACCTTC	CASSMTGNDGYTF
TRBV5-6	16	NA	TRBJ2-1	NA	TGTGCCAGCAGCTTGGGTAGGATAGCCTCTTACAATGAGCAGTTCTTC	CASSLGRIASYNEQFF
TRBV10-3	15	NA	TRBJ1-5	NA	TGTGCCATCAGTGAATCATTGGGTCGGGATCAGCCCCAGCATTTT	CAISESLGRDQPQHF
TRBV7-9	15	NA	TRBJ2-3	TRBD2	TGTGCCAGCACCGACTGGGGCAGCGGGGGAGATACGCAGTATTTT	CASTDWGSGGDTQYF
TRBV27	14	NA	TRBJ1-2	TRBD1	TGTGCCAGCAGTCCCAGACAGGGGGGGAGGGGCTACACCTTC	CASSPRQGGRGYTF
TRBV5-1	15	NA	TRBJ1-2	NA	TGCGCCAGCAGCTTGAGACAGGACTCTAACTATGGCTACACCTTC	CASSLRQDSNYGYTF
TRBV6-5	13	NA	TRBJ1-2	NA	TGTGTCACCCGGCCCCGGGCCGCCATGGGCTACACCTTC	CVTRPRAAMGYTF
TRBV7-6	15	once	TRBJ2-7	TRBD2	TGTGCCAGCAGCCCCCGACTAGCGGGAGGGGACGAGCAGTACTTC	CASSPRLAGGDEQYF
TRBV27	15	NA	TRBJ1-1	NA	TGTGCCAGCAGCCCGGGTTCGGGGCGTAACACTGAAGCTTTCTTT	CASSPGSGRNTEAFF
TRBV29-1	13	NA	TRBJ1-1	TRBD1	TGCAGCGTTGGGGGGACAGGGACCCTTGAAGCTTTCTTT	CSVGGTGTLEAFF
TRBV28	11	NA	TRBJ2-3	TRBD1	TGTGCCACCGGAGGACAGGGAACGCAGTATTTT	CATGGQGTQYF
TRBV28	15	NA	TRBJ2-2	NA	TGTGCCAGCGAACAGGTCCCCGCGAACACCGGGGAGCTGTTTTTT	CASEQVPANTGELFF
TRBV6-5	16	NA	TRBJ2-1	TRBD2	TGTGCCAGCAGTTACTCTAGGACTAGCGGGGAGATTAAGCAGTTCTTC	CASSYSRTSGEIKQFF